Listed below are T cell receptor beta chains from one sample, sequenced in a study of Graves' ophthalmopathy and Graves' hyperthyroidism. Using its own MiXCR run on the multiplex PCR reads, TCRdb lists one record per CDR3 protein. The sample lists over a million distinct CDR3 sequences, about two fifths seen once, with more than 9.5% in the top ten. Sequenced input: peripheral blood or thyroid tissue (not recorded which). Receptors originate from an adult man with Graves' hyperthyroidism. Each CDR3 is given with its conserved first and last residue. Fields, in order: J gene, V gene, D gene, clone size, CDR3 DNA, CDR3 protein. The D gene is left open where the match is weak. Clone size appears in some rows only: once, few, many, or a class for an expanded clone.

TRBJ1-1 | TRBV29-1 | - | many | TGCAGCGTTGAGGTGAAGACGAACACTGAAGCTTTCTTT | CSVEVKTNTEAFF
TRBJ1-2 | TRBV29-1 | - | - | TGCAGCGCCGAGATAGGGGACTATGGCTACACCTTC | CSAEIGDYGYTF
TRBJ2-5 | TRBV7-9 | TRBD2 | few | TGTGCCAGCAGCTTCACGGGGGGTAGTGAGACCCAGTACTTC | CASSFTGGSETQYF
TRBJ2-5 | TRBV9 | - | - | TGTGCCAGCAGCCAAGAACCTGGATCGACGCGCTTC | CASSQEPGSTRF
TRBJ2-7 | TRBV29-1 | TRBD1 | many | TGCAGCGTGGAAAAGACAGGGGGGCGGGAGCAGTACTTC | CSVEKTGGREQYF
TRBJ2-7 | TRBV29-1 | TRBD1 | - | TGCAGCGTAGGGGACAGAGCCTCCTACGAGCAGTACTTC | CSVGDRASYEQYF
TRBJ2-5 | TRBV10-3 | - | many | TGTGCCATCAGACCTGGGGCAGAAGAGACCCAGTACTTC | CAIRPGAEETQYF
TRBJ2-2 | TRBV10-3 | TRBD1 | many | TGTGCCATCAGGGGTGACAGGGGGCGCGGGAACACCGGGGAGCTGTTTTTT | CAIRGDRGRGNTGELFF
TRBJ2-5 | TRBV29-1 | TRBD2 | many | TGCAGCGTTGCCAGAGAAAGACTAGCAATTGGAGAGACCCAGTACTTC | CSVARERLAIGETQYF
TRBJ2-7 | TRBV29-1 | TRBD2 | - | TGCAGCGTACCAAAGCGGGGGGGACTAGCGGGACGAAGCTCCTACGAGCAGTACTTC | CSVPKRGGLAGRSSYEQYF
TRBJ2-5 | TRBV10-1 | - | - | TGTGCCAGCAGTTACCTCGGCAGGTTACAAGAGACCCAGTACTTC | CASSYLGRLQETQYF
TRBJ2-2 | TRBV11-3 | TRBD1 | - | TGTGCCAGCAGCTTGGGACAGGGGAAGGAGCTGTTTTTT | CASSLGQGKELFF
TRBJ2-7 | TRBV19 | - | - | TGTGCCAGTGGTAGTAGCGGAACCTACAATGAGCAGTACTTC | CASGSSGTYNEQYF
TRBJ2-2 | TRBV12-3/TRBV12-4 | TRBD2 | - | TGTGCCAGCGATGGGGGGGTCAACACCGGGGAGCTGTTTTTT | CASDGGVNTGELFF
TRBJ2-5 | TRBV20-1 | - | many | TGCAGTGCCGACTGGCAAGAGACCCAGTACTTC | CSADWQETQYF
TRBJ2-7 | TRBV7-2 | TRBD2 | many | TGTGCCAGCAGCGCAACGGGACTAGCGGGAGCCGTCAGCTCCTACGAGCAGTACTTC | CASSATGLAGAVSSYEQYF
TRBJ1-2 | TRBV5-1 | TRBD1 | - | TGCGCCAGCAGCAGACAGGGGGCTGGGGGCGCCTATGGCTACACCTTC | CASSRQGAGGAYGYTF
TRBJ2-6 | TRBV20-1 | - | - | TGCAGTGCTAGAGACCCCGGGGACAACGTCCTGACTTTC | CSARDPGDNVLTF
TRBJ1-1 | TRBV5-1 | - | few | TGCGCCAGCAGCGGGACTTCTGAAGCTTTCTTT | CASSGTSEAFF
TRBJ1-5 | TRBV6-6 | - | few | TGTGCCAGCAGTGAGACCTTTCGGACACGGCCTTCTCCCCAGCATTTT | CASSETFRTRPSPQHF
TRBJ2-7 | TRBV5-6 | - | many | TGTGCCAGCAGCTTCCCCCGAGCAGGGAACGAGCAGTACTTC | CASSFPRAGNEQYF
TRBJ2-7 | TRBV10-2 | - | many | TGCGCCAGCAGCCAGTCTCCAGGAGGGATCTACGAGCAGTACTTC | CASSQSPGGIYEQYF
TRBJ2-3 | TRBV7-9 | - | few | TGTGCCAGCAGCTCACCGTTGGCGGGACGAACGCAGTATTTT | CASSSPLAGRTQYF